This T cell receptor beta chain was profiled in a study of human T cells and chemical hapten exposure. At the level of the study: Patients, predominantly female, presented with alopecia areata, totalis or universalis. Study conclusions and caveats: As the donors had alopecia, their immune response may differ from healthy people's.

As to time point: patch test 1, 2 weeks after DPC sensitization. Treatment denoted: therapeutic diphenylcyclopropenone sensitization with weekly scalp DPC. The germline V and J ends were trimmed by 4 bases and 11 bases, with 20 bases remaining between them. The germline CDR1 and CDR2 sequences are SEHNR and FQNEAQ (reference sequence). This CDR3 has 14 amino acids. From the RACE reads, TCRdb called clonotypes with MiXCR, one entry per CDR3 protein. The sample has roughly 180,000 distinct CDR3 sequences; 20% to 25% are singletons. Concerning this clonotype: Its antigen remains unidentified.

This receptor was obtained from a woman in her fifties or sixties with alopecia areata. Some clones in this sample may be carry-over from other donors' samples. The sample was whole blood, taken in connection with sensitization to the hapten diphenylcyclopropenone (DPC). This sequence joins TRBV7-9 and TRBJ1-1; a weak D match, TRBD1 (5 bases). This CDR3 is CASSSLESGVKAFF. DNA for the CDR3: TGTGCCAGCAGCTCACTCGAATCGGGGGTTAAGGCTTTCTTT.